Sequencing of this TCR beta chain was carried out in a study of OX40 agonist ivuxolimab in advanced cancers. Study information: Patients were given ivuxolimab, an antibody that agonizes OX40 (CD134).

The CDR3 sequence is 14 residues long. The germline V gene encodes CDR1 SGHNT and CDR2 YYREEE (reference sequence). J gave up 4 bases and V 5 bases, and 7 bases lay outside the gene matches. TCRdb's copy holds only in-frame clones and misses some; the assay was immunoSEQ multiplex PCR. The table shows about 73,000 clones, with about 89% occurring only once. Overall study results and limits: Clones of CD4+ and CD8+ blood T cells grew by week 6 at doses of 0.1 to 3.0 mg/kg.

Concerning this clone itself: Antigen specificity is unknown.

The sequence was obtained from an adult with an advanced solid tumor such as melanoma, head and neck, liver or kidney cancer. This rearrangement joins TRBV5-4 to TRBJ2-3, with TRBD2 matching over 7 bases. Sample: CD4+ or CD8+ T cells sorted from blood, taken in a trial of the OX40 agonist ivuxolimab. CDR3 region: CASRGGVKPDTQYF. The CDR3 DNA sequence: TGTGCCAGCAGGGGAGGGGTAAAACCAGATACGCAGTATTTT.